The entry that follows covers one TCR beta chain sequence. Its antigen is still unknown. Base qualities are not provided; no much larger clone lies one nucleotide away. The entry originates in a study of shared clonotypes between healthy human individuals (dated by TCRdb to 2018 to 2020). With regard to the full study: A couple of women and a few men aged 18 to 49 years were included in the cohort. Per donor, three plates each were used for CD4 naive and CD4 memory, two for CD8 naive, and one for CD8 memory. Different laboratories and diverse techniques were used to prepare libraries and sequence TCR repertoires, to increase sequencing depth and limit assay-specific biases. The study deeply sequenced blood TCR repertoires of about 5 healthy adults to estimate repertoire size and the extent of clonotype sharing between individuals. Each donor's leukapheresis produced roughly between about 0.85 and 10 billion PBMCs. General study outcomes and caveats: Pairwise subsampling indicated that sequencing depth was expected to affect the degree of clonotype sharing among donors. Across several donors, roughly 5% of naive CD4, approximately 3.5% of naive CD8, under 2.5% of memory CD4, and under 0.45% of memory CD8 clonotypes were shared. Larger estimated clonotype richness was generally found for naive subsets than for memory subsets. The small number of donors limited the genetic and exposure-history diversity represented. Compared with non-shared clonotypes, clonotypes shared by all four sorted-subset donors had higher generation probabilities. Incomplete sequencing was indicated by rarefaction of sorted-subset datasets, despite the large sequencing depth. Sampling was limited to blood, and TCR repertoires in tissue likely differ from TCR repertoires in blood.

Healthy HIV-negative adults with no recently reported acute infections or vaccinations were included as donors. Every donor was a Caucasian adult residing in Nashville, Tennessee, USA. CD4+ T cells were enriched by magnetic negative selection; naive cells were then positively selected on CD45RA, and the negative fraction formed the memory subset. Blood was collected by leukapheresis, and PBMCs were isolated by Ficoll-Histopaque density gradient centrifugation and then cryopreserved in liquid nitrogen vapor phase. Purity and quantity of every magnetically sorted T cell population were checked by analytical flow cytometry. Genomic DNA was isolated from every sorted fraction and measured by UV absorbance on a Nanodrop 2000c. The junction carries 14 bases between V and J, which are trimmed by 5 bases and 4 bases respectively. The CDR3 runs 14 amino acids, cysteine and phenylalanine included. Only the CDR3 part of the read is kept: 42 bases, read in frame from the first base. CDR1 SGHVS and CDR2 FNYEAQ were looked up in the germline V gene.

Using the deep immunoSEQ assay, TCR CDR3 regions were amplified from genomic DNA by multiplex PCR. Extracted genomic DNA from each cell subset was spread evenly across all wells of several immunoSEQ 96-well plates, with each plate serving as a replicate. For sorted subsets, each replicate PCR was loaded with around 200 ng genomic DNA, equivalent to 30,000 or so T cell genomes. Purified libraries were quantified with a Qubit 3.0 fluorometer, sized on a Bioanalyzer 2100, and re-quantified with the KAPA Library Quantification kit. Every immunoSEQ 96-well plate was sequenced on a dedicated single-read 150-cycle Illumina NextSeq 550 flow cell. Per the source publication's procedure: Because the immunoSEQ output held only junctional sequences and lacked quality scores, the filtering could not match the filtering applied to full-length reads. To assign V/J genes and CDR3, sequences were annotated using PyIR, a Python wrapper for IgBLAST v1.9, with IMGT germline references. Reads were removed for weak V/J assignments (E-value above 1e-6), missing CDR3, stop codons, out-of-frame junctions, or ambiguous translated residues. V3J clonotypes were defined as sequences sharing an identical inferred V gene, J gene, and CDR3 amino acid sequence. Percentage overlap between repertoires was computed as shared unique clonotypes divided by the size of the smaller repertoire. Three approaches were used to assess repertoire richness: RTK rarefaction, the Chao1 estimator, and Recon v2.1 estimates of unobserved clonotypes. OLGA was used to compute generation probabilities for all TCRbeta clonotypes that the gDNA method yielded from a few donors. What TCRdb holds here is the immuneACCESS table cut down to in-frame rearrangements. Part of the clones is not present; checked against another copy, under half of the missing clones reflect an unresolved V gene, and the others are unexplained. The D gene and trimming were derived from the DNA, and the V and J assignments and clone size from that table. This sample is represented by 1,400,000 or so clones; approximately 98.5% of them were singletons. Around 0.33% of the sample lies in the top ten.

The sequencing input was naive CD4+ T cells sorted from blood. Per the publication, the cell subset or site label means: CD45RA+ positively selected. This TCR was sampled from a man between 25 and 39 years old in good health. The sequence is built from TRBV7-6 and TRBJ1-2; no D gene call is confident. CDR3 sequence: CASSGIDHLYGYTF. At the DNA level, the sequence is TGTGCCAGCAGCGGGATAGATCACCTCTATGGCTACACCTTC.